What follows describes a single T cell receptor beta chain. The sample belongs to a study of regulatory and conventional T cells in RAG deficiency. Genomic DNA came from blood conventional CD4+ T cells gated CD25-low CD127-high. TCRdb's table, derived via immunoSEQ multiplex PCR, lists solely in-frame clones and lacks some. In the table there are about 46,000 clones, 70% to 90% of which are singletons. Separately, the same data were catalogued under a study of regulatory T cells. In that study: Amplification used 52 TRBV primers and 13 TRBJ primers.

The receptor was derived from a human donor in good health. Material for sequencing was CD4+ effector T cells sorted from blood.

The CDR3 bases are TGTGCCAGCAGCTTACAGCCGAAATCACCCCTCCACTTT. This encodes CASSLQPKSPLHF. The chain has TRBV7-8 and TRBJ1-6; no firm D call. CDR3 length: 13 amino acids. Between the trimmed V and J ends, which lost 2 bases and 10 bases, there was a span of 9 bases. CDR1 and CDR2 from the germline V gene are SGHVS and FQNEAQ.